The entry below gives a single T cell receptor beta chain sequence along with its context. The antigen remains undetermined. This sample is part of a study of cytomegalovirus exposure and HLA in healthy donors. Study findings and constraints: Later findings reportedly placed an Asian-associated ancestry cluster below the roughly 670-donor mean for N-insertions. After further analysis at a later stage, roughly 16,000 TCR beta sequences were associated with HLA alleles at 0.05 false discovery rate. Trimming of TCR beta V- and J-genes showed a link, identified in a later analysis, to a missense DCLRE1C variant.

Primers for the PCR totalled 60 Vbeta and 13 Jbeta. Produced via immunoSEQ multiplex PCR; TCRdb's table is partial and in-frame only. Of more than 130,000 clones listed, roughly 75% were seen once; the top ten hold about 6.5%. Sequencing was performed on PBMCs. The TCR sequence derives from a man in his forties or fifties in good health and CMV-seropositive.

The CDR3 DNA is TGTGCCAGCAGTGCCTTGGACAGGGGCTCGGGAAACACCATATATTTT. It specifies CASSALDRGSGNTIYF. The genes are TRBV2 and TRBJ1-3; 9 positions match TRBD1. Germline values: CDR1 SNHLY, CDR2 FYNNEI. J was trimmed by 4 bases and V by 4 bases; bases with no gene match: 8. The CDR3 contains 16 residues.